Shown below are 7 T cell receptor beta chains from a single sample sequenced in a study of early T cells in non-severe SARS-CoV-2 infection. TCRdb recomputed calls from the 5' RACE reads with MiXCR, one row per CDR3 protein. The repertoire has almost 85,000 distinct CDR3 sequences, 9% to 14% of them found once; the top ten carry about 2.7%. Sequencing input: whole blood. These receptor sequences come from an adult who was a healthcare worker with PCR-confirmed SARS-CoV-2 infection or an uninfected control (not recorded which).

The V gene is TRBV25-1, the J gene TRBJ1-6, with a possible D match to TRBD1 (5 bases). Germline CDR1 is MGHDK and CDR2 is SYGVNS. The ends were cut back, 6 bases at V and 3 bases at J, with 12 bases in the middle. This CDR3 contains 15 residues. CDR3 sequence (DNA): TGTGCCAGCAGGGGACCTTCGGGCTATAATTCACCCCTCCACTTT. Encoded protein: CASRGPSGYNSPLHF.

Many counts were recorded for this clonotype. In DNA, the CDR3 is TGTGCCAGCAGCAAAGCCGGACAGGCGAATCTAAAGTCCTACGAGCAGTACTTC. Its protein product is CASSKAGQANLKSYEQYF. The chain is built from TRBV21-1 and TRBJ2-7; the DNA was not compared with TRBD1, the D call given in the table. TRBV21-1 is classified as a pseudogene. This CDR3 has 18 amino acids.

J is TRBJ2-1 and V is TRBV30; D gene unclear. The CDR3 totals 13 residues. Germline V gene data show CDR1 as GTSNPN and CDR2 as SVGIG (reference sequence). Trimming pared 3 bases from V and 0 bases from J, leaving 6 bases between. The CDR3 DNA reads TGTGCCTGGAGGCAAAGCTCCTACAATGAGCAGTTCTTC. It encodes CAWRQSSYNEQFF.

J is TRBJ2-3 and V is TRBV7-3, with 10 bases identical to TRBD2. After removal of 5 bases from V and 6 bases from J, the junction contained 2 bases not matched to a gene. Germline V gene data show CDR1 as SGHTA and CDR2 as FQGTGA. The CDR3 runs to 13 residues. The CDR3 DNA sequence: TGTGCCAGCAGCCTAGCGGGAGTGGATACGCAGTATTTT. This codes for CASSLAGVDTQYF.

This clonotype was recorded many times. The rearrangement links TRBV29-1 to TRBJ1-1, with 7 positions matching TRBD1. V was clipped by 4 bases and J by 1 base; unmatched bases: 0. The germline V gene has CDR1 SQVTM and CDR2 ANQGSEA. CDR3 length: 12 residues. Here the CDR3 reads CSVGQGNTEAFF. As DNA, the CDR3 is TGCAGCGTTGGACAGGGGAACACTGAAGCTTTCTTT.

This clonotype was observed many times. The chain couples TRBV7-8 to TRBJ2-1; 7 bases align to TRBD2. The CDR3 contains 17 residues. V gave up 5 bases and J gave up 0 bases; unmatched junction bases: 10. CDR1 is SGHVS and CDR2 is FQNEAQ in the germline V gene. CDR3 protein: CASSPPGGGSSYNEQFF. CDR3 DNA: TGTGCCAGCAGCCCACCTGGGGGGGGGAGCTCCTACAATGAGCAGTTCTTC.

CDR3 sequence (DNA): TGCACCAGCAGCCAAGGGCTAGGAGCGGGCGCTATGGAGACCCAGTACTTC. Translating gives CTSSQGLGAGAMETQYF. The J gene is TRBJ2-5, the V gene TRBV1; TRBD1, the table's D call, was not compared with the DNA. TRBV1 constitutes a pseudogene. There are 17 residues in the CDR3.